The next 32 T cell receptor beta chains were all read from a single sample in a study of shared clonotypes between healthy human individuals. Some clones are missing from TCRdb's copy, which holds only in-frame ones; the method was immunoSEQ multiplex PCR. The sample carries around 2.5 million clones, approximately 94% recorded once. The sample consisted of naive CD4+ T cells from PBMCs. Described subset: CD45RA+ positively selected. These TCRs come from a man younger than 35 in good health. Some clones in this sample may be carry-over from other donors' samples.

The chain recombines TRBV9 with TRBJ2-1; D might be TRBD2 (5 bases). There are 14 residues in the CDR3. V was clipped by 0 bases and J by 12 bases, with 16 bases between them. Germline V gene sequence: CDR1 SGDLS, CDR2 YYNGEE. CDR3 in DNA: TGTGCCAGCAGCGTAGATAATAGCGCTCAAGTGCAGTTCTTC. It yields the protein CASSVDNSAQVQFF.

On this clone itself: At one boundary the junction diverges from the germline segment, which might be a read error. V is TRBV19 and J is TRBJ2-5, with D maybe TRBD2 (6 bases). The germline CDR1 and CDR2 sequences are LNHDA and SQIVND (reference sequence). The CDR3 covers 14 residues. The CDR3 here is CASSGRAHQETQYF. For the CDR3, the DNA is TGTGCCAGCAGCGGGCGGGCTCACCAGGAGACCCAGTACTTC.

This sequence joins TRBV4-1 and TRBJ1-1, with TRBD1 as a possible D gene (5 bases). The germline CDR1 and CDR2 sequences are MGHRA and YSYEKL. The CDR3 runs 17 residues. V gave up 0 bases and J gave up 7 bases, with 21 bases separating them. The CDR3 DNA reads as TGCGCCAGCAGCCAAGATCGCTCCCGATGGGGCCGGGGTGAAGCTTTCTTT. Its translation: CASSQDRSRWGRGEAFF.

About this clone itself: The same CDR3 can be traced to other DNA sequences in this sample. The CDR3 loop reads CASSLGGRGAAIEQYF. The CDR3 bases are TGTGCCAGCAGCTTGGGTGGGCGGGGGGCCGCTATCGAGCAGTACTTC. The chain has TRBV7-2 and TRBJ2-7; 8 positions agree with TRBD2. Germline CDR1 SGHTA, CDR2 FQGNSA. After removal of 3 bases from V and 6 bases from J, the junction contained 13 bases not matched to a gene. This CDR3 region has 16 residues.

This clone occurred once. The V and J genes are TRBV6-5 and TRBJ2-1; 10 nucleotides align to TRBD2. The germline V gene encodes CDR1 MNHEY and CDR2 SVGAGI. The CDR3 contains 15 residues. V was clipped by 6 bases and J by 7 bases; unmatched bases: 9. CDR3 amino acids: CASSFRRTSGNEQFF. DNA for the CDR3: TGTGCCAGCAGCTTTAGGCGGACTAGCGGTAATGAGCAGTTCTTC.

The V and J genes are TRBV27 and TRBJ2-2, with D perhaps TRBD1 or TRBD2 (5 bases each). Germline values: CDR1 MNHEY, CDR2 SMNVEV (reference sequence). Trimming took 3 bases from V and 9 from J, leaving 20 bases between them. CDR3 length: 16 amino acids. In nucleotides, the CDR3 is TGTGCCAGCAGTTTTGGGCAGGGACCTCGCAAGAGGGAGCTGTTTTTT. Its protein product is CASSFGQGPRKRELFF.

CDR3 nucleotide sequence: TGCGCCAGCACGCGTGCTGCTGCTCCAGATACGCAGTATTTT. Protein sequence: CASTRAAAPDTQYF. This chain connects TRBV5-1 to TRBJ2-3; D ambiguous. Trimming took 6 bases from V and 4 from J, leaving 15 bases between them. In germline, CDR1 is SGHRS, CDR2 YFSETQ. The CDR3 is made up of 14 amino acids.

The V call is TRBV9, the J call TRBJ2-5; possibly TRBD2 for D (6 bases). V lost 3 bases and J lost 4, with 13 bases in between. This CDR3 has 14 residues. Germline V gene sequence: CDR1 SGDLS, CDR2 YYNGEE. The CDR3: CASSAFSGGETQYF. The CDR3 DNA reads TGTGCCAGCAGCGCCTTTAGCGGTGGAGAGACCCAGTACTTC. Drawing the rest from reference TRBV9 and TRBJ2-5, the complete variable domain is DSGVTQTPKHLITATGQRVTLRCSPRSGDLSVYWYQQSLDQGLQFLIQYYNGEERAKGNILERFSAQQFPDLHSELNLSSLELGDSALYFCASSAFSGGETQYFGPGTRLLVL.

This clone was counted once. The V gene is TRBV28, the J gene TRBJ1-3, with D possibly matching TRBD1 (5 bases). CDR3 length equals 13 residues. Germline loops: CDR1 MDHEN, CDR2 SYDVKM. DNA of the CDR3: TGTGGGGGGTCCACTCTGAATGGAAACACCATATATTTT. Its protein is CGGSTLNGNTIYF.

This chain joins TRBV5-8 and TRBJ2-1, with 10 bases identical to TRBD2. The CDR3 covers 15 residues. Germline trimming cut 3 bases from V and 6 bases from J; bases unmatched to any gene: 6. Germline values: CDR1 SGHTS, CDR2 YDEGEE. The CDR3 protein is CASSSGTSEINEQFF. CDR3 in DNA: TGTGCCAGCAGCTCCGGGACTAGCGAGATCAATGAGCAGTTCTTC.

The rearrangement links TRBV28 to TRBJ2-3; 8 bases agree with TRBD2. CDR1 and CDR2 (germline): MDHEN, SYDVKM. The CDR3 length is 17 residues. Trimming cost V 6 bases and J 3 bases; bases outside gene matches: 14. DNA for the CDR3: TGTGCCAGCAGCTCCCCGCGGGCTAGCGGGCTTACAGATACGCAGTATTTT. Its translation is CASSSPRASGLTDTQYF.

This sequence joins TRBV7-9 and TRBJ1-3; TRBD1 matches 7 bases. The CDR3 consists of 19 residues. Trimming removed 6 bases from V and 0 bases from J; junction bases left unmatched: 17. The germline CDR1 and CDR2 sequences are SEHNR and FQNEAQ (reference sequence). The CDR3 region has the DNA TGTGCCAGCAGTTCCAATTCCGGGACAGAGAAATCCTCTGGAAACACCATATATTTT. It is translated as CASSSNSGTEKSSGNTIYF.

The chain carries TRBV11-2 and TRBJ2-2; maybe TRBD2 (5 bases). CDR3 length: 15 amino acids. V dropped 4 bases and J dropped 6 bases, with 15 bases sitting between them. The germline V gene encodes CDR1 SGHAT and CDR2 FQNNGV. For the CDR3, the DNA is TGTGCCAGCAGCTGGGAGCGGACCATCGCCGGGGAGCTGTTTTTT. It specifies CASSWERTIAGELFF.

The chain employs TRBV7-3 and TRBJ2-2; 8 nucleotides match TRBD1. CDR3 length: 16 amino acids. The germline V gene has CDR1 SGHTA and CDR2 FQGTGA. Unmatched junction bases numbered 7, after V lost 6 bases and J lost 1 base. The CDR3 DNA reads TGTGCCAGCAGGTCCCCCGGGACAGGGAACACCGGGGAGCTGTTTTTT. Protein: CASRSPGTGNTGELFF.

This chain joins TRBV5-8 and TRBJ1-5; TRBD1 agrees at 8 bases. Germline V gene data show CDR1 as SGHTS and CDR2 as YDEGEE. CDR3 length: 14 amino acids. The V segment lost 4 bases and the J segment 8 bases; nucleotides outside the gene matches: 8. CDR3 protein: CASSGGRGREPQHF. The DNA of the CDR3 is TGTGCCAGCAGCGGGGGCAGGGGGCGGGAGCCCCAGCATTTT.

The chain links TRBV19 to TRBJ2-5, with 9 nucleotides matching TRBD2. This CDR3 spans 15 amino acids. In germline, CDR1 is LNHDA, CDR2 SQIVND (reference sequence). V lost 6 bases to trimming and J lost 4 bases; unmatched junction nucleotides: 9. The CDR3 reads CASRNQREAGETQYF. In DNA form, the CDR3 reads TGTGCCAGTAGGAACCAGCGGGAGGCGGGAGAGACCCAGTACTTC.

The chain combines TRBV10-3 with TRBJ1-1; the D is unclear. The CDR3 is 15 residues long. Trimming removed 4 bases from V and 1 base from J, with 13 bases in between. The germline CDR1 and CDR2 sequences are ENHRY and SYGVKD. The CDR3 nucleotides are TGTGCCATCAGTGCCTCCGGGAGCAAGAACACTGAAGCTTTCTTT. This gives the protein CAISASGSKNTEAFF.

This clone was picked up one time. The chain has TRBV4-1 and TRBJ2-3, with 12 bases matching TRBD2. With 1 base clipped from V and 3 bases from J, the junction kept 17 bases outside the gene matches. Germline V gene sequence: CDR1 MGHRA, CDR2 YSYEKL. The CDR3 runs 21 residues. For the CDR3, the DNA is TGCGCCAGCAGCCAAGTATCGTTTCGGGGGCTAGCGGGAGGGAGGACAGATACGCAGTATTTT. It specifies CASSQVSFRGLAGGRTDTQYF.

This chain joins TRBV7-3 and TRBJ2-1, with D possibly being TRBD2 (6 bases). The CDR3 loop spans 14 amino acids. Germline assignment: CDR1 SGHTA and CDR2 FQGTGA. The V gene lost 1 base and the J gene lost 6 bases, with 10 bases spanning the gap. CDR3 protein: CASSLMGGVNEQFF. The CDR3 coding sequence is TGTGCCAGCAGCTTAATGGGGGGTGTCAATGAGCAGTTCTTC.

This clone was observed a single time. The chain employs TRBV4-2 and TRBJ2-4, with TRBD2 matching 9 bases. This CDR3 region has 16 residues. Looked up from germline, CDR1 is LGHNA and CDR2 is YNFKEQ. V gave up 0 bases and J gave up 8 bases; unmatched junction bases: 8. The CDR3 DNA is TGTGCCAGCAGCCAAGATCTAGGGACTAGCTGGGACATTCAGTACTTC. Residues: CASSQDLGTSWDIQYF.

The V and J genes are TRBV9 and TRBJ2-2; D possibly corresponds to TRBD1 (6 bases). Trimming shortened V by 3 bases and J by 5 bases, and 11 bases separated the two germline ends. The V gene's germline CDR1 is SGDLS and CDR2 YYNGEE. The CDR3 is 14 amino acids. The CDR3 reads CASSGRGSTGELFF. In nucleotides, the CDR3 is TGTGCCAGCAGCGGCAGGGGAAGTACCGGGGAGCTGTTTTTT.

The rearrangement links TRBV4-1 to TRBJ2-1; the match to TRBD2 covers 12 bases. The CDR3 has 16 amino acids. With 1 base clipped from V and 8 bases from J, the junction kept 6 bases outside the gene matches. Germline CDR1 MGHRA, CDR2 YSYEKL. CDR3 DNA: TGCGCCAGCAGCCAAGTAACTAGCGGGAGGAGGGATGAGCAGTTCTTC. Its translation: CASSQVTSGRRDEQFF.

V is TRBV10-3 and J is TRBJ1-1; possibly TRBD1 for D (5 bases). Germline V gene data show CDR1 as ENHRY and CDR2 as SYGVKD. The germline V and J ends were trimmed by 2 bases and 10 bases, with 17 bases remaining between them. CDR3 size: 14 residues. The CDR3 reads CAISEGAPGLRAFF. The CDR3 nucleotides read TGTGCCATCAGTGAGGGGGCCCCGGGTCTGAGAGCTTTCTTT.

The chain uses TRBV5-8 and TRBJ2-1, with D perhaps TRBD2 (5 bases). The CDR3 sequence is 15 residues long. CDR1 and CDR2 (germline): SGHTS, YDEGEE. The ends were cut back, 3 bases at V and 0 bases at J, with 10 bases in the middle. Here the CDR3 reads CASSWTPPSYNEQFF. Written as DNA, the CDR3 is TGTGCCAGCAGCTGGACTCCGCCCTCCTACAATGAGCAGTTCTTC. The full variable domain, completed using reference TRBV5-8 and TRBJ2-1, is EAGVTQSPTHLIKTRGQQATLRCSPISGHTSVYWYQQALGLGLQFLLWYDEGEERNRGNFPPRFSGRQFPNYSSELNVNALELEDSALYLCASSWTPPSYNEQFFGPGTRLTVL.

Notes on this clone: Different DNA sequences within this sample yield the same CDR3. The chain links TRBV18 to TRBJ1-3; D is unclear. The V and J ends lost 2 bases and 4 bases respectively, with 9 bases between them. The CDR3 length is 14 residues. Germline V gives CDR1 KGHSH, CDR2 LQKENI. The CDR3: CASSPGGAGNTIYF. CDR3 DNA sequence: TGTGCCAGCTCACCAGGAGGAGCGGGAAACACCATATATTTT. The complete variable domain, with remaining parts taken from reference TRBV18 and TRBJ1-3, reads NAGVMQNPRHLVRRRGQEARLRCSPMKGHSHVYWYRQLPEEGLKFMVYLQKENIIDESGMPKERFSAEFPKEGPSILRIQQVVRGDSAAYFCASSPGGAGNTIYFGEGSWLTVV.

The DNA of the CDR3 is TGTGCCAGCAGCGACCCCCGTCACCCGAACACCGGGGAGCTGTTTTTT. Translated: CASSDPRHPNTGELFF. The V gene is TRBV9, the J gene TRBJ2-2; no definite D call. The CDR3 sequence is 16 residues long. Germline lookup yields CDR1 SGDLS and CDR2 YYNGEE. The V gene lost 3 bases and the J gene lost 0 bases, with 12 bases spanning the gap.

V gene TRBV7-6 combines with J gene TRBJ2-1; 7 bases are a match to TRBD2. In germline, CDR1 is SGHVS, CDR2 FNYEAQ. V trimming: 1 base; J trimming: 8 bases; junction bases outside the gene matches: 11. The CDR3 loop spans 16 amino acids. The CDR3 region has the DNA TGTGCCAGCAGCTTAGTTGGGCCGGGAGGTCGATATGAGCAGTTCTTC. Translated: CASSLVGPGGRYEQFF. The whole variable domain, remainder taken from reference TRBV7-6 and TRBJ2-1, is GAGVSQSPRYKVTKRGQDVALRCDPISGHVSLYWYRQALGQGPEFLTYFNYEAQQDKSGLPNDRFSAERPEGSISTLTIQRTEQRDSAMYRCASSLVGPGGRYEQFFGPGTRLTVL.

This rearrangement joins TRBV7-3 to TRBJ1-2; a possible D gene is TRBD1 (5 bases). Germline assignment: CDR1 SGHTA and CDR2 FQGTGA. The CDR3 has 13 amino acids. Trimming cost V 5 bases and J 8 bases, with 15 bases left between them. CDR3: CASSPTGVGGYTF. The CDR3 bases are TGTGCCAGCAGCCCAACGGGGGTTGGCGGCTACACCTTC.

This clone has a single count. This chain connects TRBV2 to TRBJ2-1, with D maybe TRBD2 (6 bases). From germline, CDR1 is SNHLY and CDR2 FYNNEI. V lost 4 bases and J lost 2, with 9 bases in between. The length of the CDR3 is 14 residues. CDR3 DNA sequence: TGTGCCAGCAGTGCGGGAGTGCCCTACAATGAGCAGTTCTTC. Translating it yields CASSAGVPYNEQFF.

The genes are TRBV6-5 and TRBJ2-7; tentative D call: TRBD2 (6 bases). This CDR3 is built from 14 residues. The germline CDR1 and CDR2 sequences are MNHEY and SVGAGI. The V end was cut by 2 bases, the J end by 3 bases, with 11 bases between. The CDR3 sequence is CASSYRRVRYEQYF. CDR3 coding DNA: TGTGCCAGCAGTTACAGGAGGGTCCGCTACGAGCAGTACTTC.

This sequence joins TRBV29-1 and TRBJ2-1; D uncertain. The CDR3 is made up of 13 amino acids. V dropped 4 bases and J dropped 5 bases, with 12 bases sitting between them. Germline CDR1 is SQVTM and CDR2 is ANQGSEA. This CDR3 reads CSVVKGTDNEQFF. The CDR3 bases are TGCAGCGTTGTCAAAGGAACAGACAATGAGCAGTTCTTC.

About this clone: Other nucleotide sequences in the sample specify the same CDR3. V and J are TRBV9 and TRBJ2-7; D might be TRBD2 (5 bases). This CDR3 is built from 13 residues. The V gene lost 0 bases and the J gene lost 1 base, with 5 bases spanning the gap. Per germline, CDR1 SGDLS and CDR2 YYNGEE. Written as DNA, the CDR3 is TGTGCCAGCAGCGTAGGACTATCCTACGAGCAGTACTTC. Translating it yields CASSVGLSYEQYF.